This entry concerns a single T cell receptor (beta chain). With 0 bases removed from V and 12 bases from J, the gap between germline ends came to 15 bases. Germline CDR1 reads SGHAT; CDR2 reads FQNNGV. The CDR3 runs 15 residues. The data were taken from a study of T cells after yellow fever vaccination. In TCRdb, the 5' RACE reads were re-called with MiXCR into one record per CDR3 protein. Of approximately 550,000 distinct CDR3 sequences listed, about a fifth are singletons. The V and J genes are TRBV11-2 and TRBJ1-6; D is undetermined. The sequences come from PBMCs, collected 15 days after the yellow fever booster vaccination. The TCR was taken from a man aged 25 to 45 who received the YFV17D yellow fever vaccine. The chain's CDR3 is CASSLEWSGEKPLHF. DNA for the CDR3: TGTGCCAGCAGCTTAGAATGGTCAGGAGAGAAACCCCTCCACTTT.